A single sample gave rise to the 8 T cell receptor beta chains below, sequenced in a study of blood T cell repertoires in COVID-19. This table comes from immunoSEQ multiplex PCR, and its TCRdb copy is limited to in-frame clones, with some not included. The data show around 100,000 clones, 85% seen once. Sequenced sample: peripheral blood. These TCRs come from a human donor in a cohort sampled during active COVID-19.

This chain joins TRBV6-5 and TRBJ2-7; 8 nucleotides line up with TRBD1. Looked up from germline, CDR1 is MNHEY and CDR2 is SVGAGI. Germline trimming cut 6 bases from V and 4 bases from J; bases unmatched to any gene: 11. CDR3 length: 15 amino acids. CDR3 DNA: TGTGCCAGCAGCGGCGAGACAGGGGTTCGGTACGAGCAGTACTTC. Translating gives CASSGETGVRYEQYF.

The chain has TRBV6-4 and TRBJ2-2; D is possibly TRBD2 (6 bases). The CDR3 is 15 amino acids. From germline, CDR1 is MRHNA and CDR2 SNTAGT. Trimming pared 5 bases from V and 3 bases from J, leaving 13 bases between. The CDR3 here is CASSPGGPYTGELFF. For the CDR3, the DNA is TGTGCCAGCAGTCCAGGAGGGCCTTACACCGGGGAGCTGTTTTTT.

V and J are TRBV2 and TRBJ1-2; possibly TRBD1 for D (6 bases). Germline CDR1 SNHLY, CDR2 FYNNEI. Deletions cut 7 bases from V and 5 bases from J, with 20 bases between. CDR3 length: 15 amino acids. CDR3 region: CASTMGAGATYGYTF. CDR3 bases: TGTGCCAGCACCATGGGCGCGGGGGCAACATATGGCTACACCTTC.

The rearrangement links TRBV7-2 to TRBJ2-1; D remains unclear. Trimming stripped 6 bases from V and 9 bases from J, with 15 bases between. The CDR3 is 13 amino acids. Germline CDR1 and CDR2: SGHTA and FQGNSA. The CDR3 region has the DNA TGTGCCAGCAGTATAACCTACTCCACTGAGCAGTTCTTC. Amino acids: CASSITYSTEQFF.

A single count supports this clone. The V gene is TRBV3-1 (or the pseudogene TRBV3-2), the J gene TRBJ2-5; 12 bases align to TRBD2. The CDR3 covers 17 residues. Germline CDR1 and CDR2: LGHDT and YNNKEL (reference sequence). After removal of 7 bases from V and 5 bases from J, the junction contained 14 bases not matched to a gene. The CDR3 sequence is CASNSLAGGPIKETQYF. CDR3 nucleotides: TGTGCCAGCAACTCGCTAGCGGGGGGGCCCATCAAGGAGACCCAGTACTTC.

V and J are TRBV18 and TRBJ2-2; the match to TRBD2 covers 10 bases. The germline V gene encodes CDR1 KGHSH and CDR2 LQKENI. The junction had 6 bases not matched to a gene; V was cut back by 6 bases and J by 2 bases. The CDR3 totals 16 residues. DNA of the CDR3: TGTGCCAGCTCCCCCCTAGCGGGGGCAAACACCGGGGAGCTGTTTTTT. Protein: CASSPLAGANTGELFF. Full variable domain (rest looked up from reference TRBV18 and TRBJ2-2): NAGVMQNPRHLVRRRGQEARLRCSPMKGHSHVYWYRQLPEEGLKFMVYLQKENIIDESGMPKERFSAEFPKEGPSILRIQQVVRGDSAAYFCASSPLAGANTGELFFGEGSRLTVL.

The table lists this clone with many counts. The genes are TRBV4-1 and TRBJ1-4, with 8 nucleotides matching TRBD1. Germline CDR1 MGHRA, CDR2 YSYEKL. V was clipped by 4 bases and J by 7 bases; unmatched bases: 11. The CDR3 contains 16 residues. The CDR3 reads CASSPGRQGAGEKLFF. The CDR3 DNA follows: TGCGCCAGCAGCCCAGGAAGGCAGGGGGCTGGTGAAAAACTGTTTTTT.

The chain couples TRBV4-3 to TRBJ1-1, with D perhaps matching TRBD1 (5 bases). From germline, CDR1 is LGHNA and CDR2 YSLEER. The V and J ends lost 0 bases and 3 bases respectively, with 8 bases between them. The CDR3 contains 14 residues. The CDR3 nucleotides are TGCGCCAGCAGCCAAGATCGGGGGTACACTGAAGCTTTCTTT. Amino acids: CASSQDRGYTEAFF.